Following are 8 T cell receptor beta chains from one sample sequenced in a study of shared clonotypes between healthy human individuals. TCRdb's table, derived via immunoSEQ multiplex PCR, lists solely in-frame clones and lacks some. The sample consists of over a million clones, more than 95% of them appearing once. The source material was naive CD4+ T cells sorted from blood. Subset indicated: CD45RA+ positively selected. Every receptor here comes from a man between 25 and 39 years old in good health.

J is TRBJ2-7 and V is TRBV25-1, with D unresolved. Trimming removed 4 bases at V and 0 bases at J, with 7 bases between. Per germline, CDR1 MGHDK and CDR2 SYGVNS. The CDR3 spans 13 residues. The CDR3 nucleotides are TGTGCCAGCAGTGTCCTCCGCTCCTACGAGCAGTACTTC. It translates to CASSVLRSYEQYF.

The V gene is TRBV5-1, the J gene TRBJ2-5; D is unclear. The ends were cut back, 7 bases at V and 4 bases at J, with 20 bases in the middle. This CDR3 contains 15 residues. CDR1 is SGHRS, CDR2 YFSETQ, per germline. The CDR3 DNA follows: TGCGCCAGCGACCTTGGTAAGGCGGCAGGAGAGACCCAGTACTTC. It translates to CASDLGKAAGETQYF.

This clone is a singleton in its sample. V gene TRBV7-8 combines with J gene TRBJ2-5; the D gene could be TRBD1 or TRBD2 (5 bases each). The CDR3 spans 14 residues. Germline V gene data show CDR1 as SGHVS and CDR2 as FQNEAQ. Trimming took 2 bases from V and 5 from J, leaving 12 bases between them. CDR3 nucleotides: TGTGCCAGCAGCTTAATGGGGGTGGGGGAGACCCAGTACTTC. It yields the protein CASSLMGVGETQYF.

The CDR3 loop is CASSPGGLAGGPVYEQYF. The CDR3 nucleotides read TGCGCCAGCAGCCCCGGGGGACTAGCGGGAGGGCCTGTATACGAGCAGTACTTC. The chain uses TRBV5-1 and TRBJ2-7; 16 bases are a match to TRBD2. The V gene's germline CDR1 is SGHRS and CDR2 YFSETQ. The J segment lost 4 bases and the V segment lost 4 bases, leaving 11 bases of the junction unmatched. This CDR3 comprises 18 residues.

This chain joins TRBV29-1 and TRBJ2-5, with TRBD1 identical over 7 bases. V shed 7 bases and J 4 bases; nucleotides not matched to a gene: 6. The CDR3 has 12 amino acids. Germline loops: CDR1 SQVTM, CDR2 ANQGSEA. The CDR3 nucleotides are TGCAGCGGCCTACAGGGGCCAGAGACCCAGTACTTC. Protein: CSGLQGPETQYF.

The chain is built from TRBV2 and TRBJ2-1; 11 positions match TRBD1. Unmatched junction bases numbered 4, after V lost 6 bases and J lost 6 bases. From germline, CDR1 is SNHLY and CDR2 FYNNEI. The CDR3 length is 14 residues. CDR3 amino acids: CASSPGQGVNEQFF. CDR3 DNA: TGTGCCAGCAGCCCGGGACAGGGGGTCAATGAGCAGTTCTTC.

V gene TRBV5-1 combines with J gene TRBJ2-2; the D is unclear. This CDR3 comprises 14 residues. Germline CDR1 SGHRS, CDR2 YFSETQ. Trimming took 2 bases from V and 6 from J, leaving 11 bases between them. CDR3 sequence reads: CASSFPSSAGELFF. The CDR3 nucleotides are TGCGCCAGCAGCTTCCCTAGTTCAGCCGGGGAGCTGTTTTTT.

CDR3 residues: CASSPRENTEAFF. The CDR3, as DNA: TGTGCCAGCTCACCACGGGAGAACACTGAAGCTTTCTTT. The chain is built from TRBV18 and TRBJ1-1, with D unresolved. Trimming shortened V by 1 base and J by 1 base, and 4 bases separated the two germline ends. The germline CDR1 and CDR2 sequences are KGHSH and LQKENI. The CDR3 length is 13 residues.